The 12 T cell receptor beta chains below all came from one sample that was sequenced in a study of shared clonotypes between healthy human individuals. The data were produced by immunoSEQ multiplex PCR, yet TCRdb's version contains in-frame clones alone and is incomplete. Counted here are just over 2,000,000 clones, about 95% occurring once; the ten biggest clones make up approximately 1.2%. Naive-designated CD8 cells lacked CD45RO, were positively enriched for CCR7, and omitted terminally differentiated effector memory CD45RA+ cells. The sequencing input was naive CD8+ T cells sorted from blood. Source of these receptors: a man aged 18 to 35 in good health.

The chain has TRBV14 and TRBJ2-3; 7 nucleotides line up with TRBD2. The germline V gene has CDR1 SGHDN and CDR2 FVKESK. CDR3 length: 17 residues. V lost 1 base and J lost 4; bases outside the gene matches: 11. The CDR3 bases are TGTGCCAGCAGCCAAGGGTTGACCGCGGGGGAGGCAGATACGCAGTATTTT. It is translated as CASSQGLTAGEADTQYF.

This clone was found a few times. The rearrangement joins TRBV6-5 to TRBJ1-2, with D uncertain. The V end was cut by 2 bases, the J end by 5 bases, with 9 bases between. Germline V gene lookup returns CDR1 MNHEY and CDR2 SVGAGI. The CDR3 extends over 13 amino acids. The CDR3 nucleotides are TGTGCCAGCAGTTACGGTCGGGTATATGGCTACACCTTC. Translated, it gives CASSYGRVYGYTF.

V usage is TRBV5-5 and J usage is TRBJ2-5, with D unclear. V lost 6 bases and J 1 base, leaving 13 bases between the germline ends. Germline lookup yields CDR1 SGHKS and CDR2 YYEKEE (reference sequence). The CDR3 totals 14 residues. The CDR3 here is CASTNLLGQETQYF. Written as DNA, the CDR3 is TGTGCCAGCACTAATCTTCTGGGCCAAGAGACCCAGTACTTC.

CDR3 region: CASSISDNSPLHF. As DNA, the CDR3 is TGTGCCAGTAGTATAAGCGATAATTCACCCCTCCACTTT. V is TRBV19 and J is TRBJ1-6, with no clear D. Germline CDR1 and CDR2: LNHDA and SQIVND (reference sequence). This CDR3 spans 13 amino acids. The V end lost 2 bases, the J end lost 5 bases, and 4 bases lay between the germline ends. The whole variable domain, remainder taken from reference TRBV19 and TRBJ1-6, is DGGITQSPKYLFRKEGQNVTLSCEQNLNHDAMYWYRQDPGQGLRLIYYSQIVNDFQKGDIAEGYSVSREKKESFPLTVTSAQKNPTAFYLCASSISDNSPLHFGNGTRLTVT.

The DNA for the CDR3 is TGTGCCAGCAGCTGGGACAGGGCTGAAGCTTTCTTT. Protein: CASSWDRAEAFF. The gene calls are TRBV6-1 and TRBJ1-1, with 9 bases that match TRBD1. The germline gives CDR1 MNHNS, CDR2 SASEGT. V lost 6 bases and J lost 6; bases outside the gene matches: 2. The CDR3 runs to 12 residues.

This clone was seen just once. The rearrangement joins TRBV2 to TRBJ1-5; D may be TRBD1 (5 bases). CDR3 size: 15 residues. In germline, CDR1 is SNHLY, CDR2 FYNNEI. Between the trimmed V and J ends, which lost 5 bases and 3 bases, there was a span of 14 bases. CDR3 sequence (DNA): TGTGCCAGCAGTTCAGCGGGGGAAATCAATCAGCCCCAGCATTTT. The encoded protein is CASSSAGEINQPQHF.

This clone was recorded a few times. Other DNA sequences in the same sample also yield this CDR3. V and J are TRBV7-9 and TRBJ2-2; D unclear. In germline, CDR1 is SEHNR, CDR2 FQNEAQ (reference sequence). The CDR3 is made up of 12 amino acids. V lost 1 base and J 5 bases, leaving 2 bases between the germline ends. The chain's CDR3 is CASSLGTGELFF. The CDR3, as DNA: TGTGCCAGCAGCTTAGGGACCGGGGAGCTGTTTTTT.

This chain links TRBV27 with TRBJ2-7; a weak D match, TRBD2 (6 bases). Germline assignment: CDR1 MNHEY and CDR2 SMNVEV (reference sequence). The CDR3 sequence is 15 residues long. V lost 1 base to trimming and J lost 4 bases, with 14 bases between them. The CDR3 sequence is CASSLYGGNTYEQYF. CDR3 DNA sequence: TGTGCCAGCAGTTTATACGGGGGAAATACGTACGAGCAGTACTTC.

The rearrangement links TRBV29-1 to TRBJ1-1; 9 bases map to TRBD1. The V and J ends lost 5 bases and 2 bases, in that order; junction bases with no gene match: 9. CDR3 size: 15 residues. Germline CDR1 reads SQVTM; CDR2 reads ANQGSEA. DNA for the CDR3: TGCAGCGTTAGGGACAGGGTTACGATTAACACTGAAGCTTTCTTT. Its protein product is CSVRDRVTINTEAFF.

The V call is TRBV7-2, the J call TRBJ2-5, with 14 bases aligning to TRBD2. J was trimmed by 4 bases and V by 2 bases; bases with no gene match: 9. CDR3 length: 18 residues. Germline lookup yields CDR1 SGHTA and CDR2 FQGNSA. This CDR3 is CASSLPGLAGAQGETQYF. The CDR3 coding sequence is TGTGCCAGCAGCTTACCGGGACTAGCGGGAGCTCAGGGAGAGACCCAGTACTTC.

The rearrangement uses TRBV13 and TRBJ2-3, with 12 bases matching TRBD1. The CDR3 covers 16 residues. Germline CDR1 is PRHDT and CDR2 is FYEKMQ (reference sequence). After removal of 4 bases from V and 4 bases from J, the junction contained 6 bases not matched to a gene. The CDR3 reads CASSSTGTGGPDTQYF. CDR3 sequence (DNA): TGTGCCAGCAGCTCCACCGGGACAGGGGGCCCAGATACGCAGTATTTT.

In its sample, this clone was seen once. The sample has other DNA sequences that encode this CDR3 too. The CDR3 nucleotides read TGTGCCAGCAGTGAAGGGTGGGACAGCTCCTACGAGCAGTACTTC. Translation: CASSEGWDSSYEQYF. The genes are TRBV6-1 and TRBJ2-7, with 7 bases that match TRBD1. The V gene end was trimmed by 1 base and the J gene end by 0 bases; junction bases not matched to a gene: 3. Per germline, CDR1 MNHNS and CDR2 SASEGT. This CDR3 spans 15 amino acids.